This passage covers 27 T cell receptor beta chains from one sample sequenced in a study of STAT5B mutations in CD4+ large granular lymphocyte leukemia. TCRdb's table, derived via immunoSEQ multiplex PCR, lists solely in-frame clones and lacks some. The sample lists some 23,000 clones, about 79% seen once, with 7.5% to 10% in the top ten. Sequenced: CD4+ T cells from blood buffy coats. These receptors were taken from a human donor in good health.

This rearrangement joins TRBV7-2 to TRBJ2-5, with D possibly matching TRBD2 (5 bases). This CDR3 contains 14 residues. Between the trimmed V and J ends, which lost 1 base and 5 bases, there was a span of 11 bases. Germline CDR1 reads SGHTA; CDR2 reads FQGNSA. Here the CDR3 reads CASSLGLAWETQYF. In nucleotides, the CDR3 is TGTGCCAGCAGCTTAGGCCTAGCCTGGGAGACCCAGTACTTC.

The chain combines TRBV11-3 with TRBJ2-1, with D maybe TRBD2 (6 bases). The CDR3 sequence is 15 residues long. V lost 1 base and J 8 bases, leaving 15 bases between the germline ends. Per the germline V gene, CDR1 is SGHNT and CDR2 is YENEEA. The CDR3 reads CASSLGPGVRYEQFF. CDR3 bases: TGTGCCAGCAGCTTAGGGCCGGGAGTTCGCTATGAGCAGTTCTTC.

The sample holds a few counts of this clone. The V and J genes are TRBV2 and TRBJ1-2; D gene uncertain. V lost 3 bases, J lost 5 bases, and 4 bases lay in between. CDR1 and CDR2 (germline): SNHLY, FYNNEI. The CDR3 consists of 11 residues. CDR3 bases: TGTGCCAGCAGTGAGATGTATGGCTACACCTTC. Translated, it gives CASSEMYGYTF.

V and J are TRBV12-2 and TRBJ1-5; TRBD1, the D gene given by the table, was not confirmed from the DNA. TRBV12-2 is termed a pseudogene. CDR3 size: 18 residues. The CDR3 loop is CASRLSPDRYHSNQPQHF. The CDR3, as DNA: TGTGCAAGTCGCTTATCCCCGGACAGATACCATAGCAATCAGCCCCAGCATTTT.

V is TRBV28 and J is TRBJ2-3, with 10 bases lining up with TRBD1. The germline gives CDR1 MDHEN, CDR2 SYDVKM. There are 15 residues in the CDR3. V was clipped by 7 bases and J by 6 bases; unmatched bases: 10. CDR3 DNA sequence: TGTGCCAGCACTGACCGGGACAGGGGTCGGGATACGCAGTATTTT. Translation gives CASTDRDRGRDTQYF. The full variable domain, rest sourced from reference TRBV28 and TRBJ2-3, is DVKVTQSSRYLVKRTGEKVFLECVQDMDHENMFWYRQDPGLGLRLIYFSYDVKMKEKGDIPEGYSVSREKKERFSLILESASTNQTSMYLCASTDRDRGRDTQYFGPGTRLTVL.

V is TRBV5-4 and J is TRBJ1-1; no clear D. This CDR3 spans 12 amino acids. Germline V gene lookup returns CDR1 SGHNT and CDR2 YYREEE (reference sequence). The V end was cut by 1 base, the J end by 1 base, with 2 bases between. CDR3 in DNA: TGTGCCAGCAGCTTGCCGAACACTGAAGCTTTCTTT. Translating gives CASSLPNTEAFF.

The DNA for the CDR3 is TGCGCCAGCAGCTTACAGGGGGCCGACACCGGGGAGCTGTTTTTT. Amino acid sequence: CASSLQGADTGELFF. The rearrangement uses TRBV5-1 and TRBJ2-2; 9 nucleotides match TRBD1. With V trimmed by 2 bases and J by 3 bases, 2 bases remained unmatched. Germline loops: CDR1 SGHRS, CDR2 YFSETQ. The CDR3 spans 15 residues.

The chain recombines TRBV6-6 with TRBJ2-1; 9 positions match TRBD2. The ends lost 7 bases at V and 14 bases at J; junction bases unmatched: 12. Germline V CDR1 and CDR2: MNHNY, SVGAGI (reference sequence). The CDR3 runs 13 residues. The CDR3 DNA sequence: TGTGCCAGCACCTCCAACCCGGGACTAGCAAAGTTCTTC. This codes for CASTSNPGLAKFF.

This rearrangement joins TRBV7-8 to TRBJ1-5; no reliable D call. V shed 0 bases and J shed 4 bases, with 10 bases lying between them. CDR3 length: 15 residues. Looked up from germline, CDR1 is SGHVS and CDR2 is FQNEAQ. The chain's CDR3 is CASSLASVRNQPQHF. CDR3 coding DNA: TGTGCCAGCAGCTTAGCCAGTGTCAGAAATCAGCCCCAGCATTTT.

The chain links TRBV7-8 to TRBJ2-1; 10 bases match TRBD2. J was trimmed by 6 bases and V by 3 bases; bases with no gene match: 5. This CDR3 is built from 15 residues. Germline assignment: CDR1 SGHVS and CDR2 FQNEAQ. DNA of the CDR3: TGTGCCAGCAGCTTTCGACTAGCGGGCCTCAATGAGCAGTTCTTC. Its protein is CASSFRLAGLNEQFF. The full variable domain, rest sourced from reference TRBV7-8 and TRBJ2-1, is GAGVSQSPRYKVAKRGQDVALRCDPISGHVSLFWYQQALGQGPEFLTYFQNEAQLDKSGLPSDRFFAERPEGSVSTLKIQRTQQEDSAVYLCASSFRLAGLNEQFFGPGTRLTVL.

The chain carries TRBV6-6 and TRBJ1-3; D gene unclear. Germline CDR1 MNHNY, CDR2 SVGAGI (reference sequence). The CDR3 is made up of 13 amino acids. Trimming stripped 2 bases from V and 0 bases from J, with 2 bases between. DNA for the CDR3: TGTGCCAGCAGTTACGCCTCTGGAAACACCATATATTTT. Translated, it gives CASSYASGNTIYF.

The rearrangement joins TRBV27 to TRBJ1-5; D remains unclear. CDR3 size: 14 residues. CDR1 is MNHEY, CDR2 SMNVEV, per germline (reference sequence). V shed 2 bases and J shed 6 bases, with 11 bases lying between them. This CDR3 is CASSLVPGTQPQHF. In DNA, the CDR3 is TGTGCCAGCAGTTTAGTCCCGGGCACTCAGCCCCAGCATTTT.

The chain recombines TRBV6-5 with TRBJ2-3; TRBD2 might be the D (6 bases). The germline gives CDR1 MNHEY, CDR2 SVGAGI. The CDR3 totals 13 residues. V was shortened by 6 bases and J by 9 bases, with 16 bases between the two germline ends. The CDR3 DNA follows: TGTGCCAGCAGGGGGCCGGCAAGCGGGACGCAGTATTTT. It encodes CASRGPASGTQYF.

This clone was found once. This chain joins TRBV5-1 and TRBJ1-1; D unresolved. The CDR3 sequence is 13 residues long. V lost 5 bases and J 0 bases, leaving 8 bases between the germline ends. Germline CDR1 and CDR2: SGHRS and YFSETQ. The CDR3 sequence: CASRLFLNTEAFF. CDR3 DNA sequence: TGCGCCAGCAGATTGTTCTTGAACACTGAAGCTTTCTTT.

V is TRBV5-1 and J is TRBJ2-5, with TRBD2 identical over 10 bases. Trimming at V came to 9 bases and at J to 0 bases, leaving 8 bases not matched to a gene. The CDR3 is 15 amino acids. CDR1 is SGHRS, CDR2 YFSETQ, per germline. CDR3 sequence reads: CAITALAGDQETQYF. DNA for the CDR3: TGCGCCATCACGGCCCTAGCGGGGGACCAAGAGACCCAGTACTTC. Full variable domain (outside the CDR3, taken from reference TRBV5-1 and TRBJ2-5): KAGVTQTPRYLIKTRGQQVTLSCSPISGHRSVSWYQQTPGQGLQFLFEYFSETQRNKGNFPGRFSGRQFSNSRSEMNVSTLELGDSALYLCAITALAGDQETQYFGPGTRLLVL.

The V call is TRBV5-1, the J call TRBJ2-4; 11 bases map to TRBD1. Trimming at V came to 4 bases and at J to 3 bases, leaving 12 bases not matched to a gene. CDR3 length: 18 residues. Germline CDR1 and CDR2: SGHRS and YFSETQ. CDR3 sequence reads: CASSPQPGTGGIKNIQYF. The CDR3 bases are TGCGCCAGCAGCCCCCAACCCGGGACAGGGGGGATCAAAAACATTCAGTACTTC.

This sequence joins TRBV29-1 and TRBJ1-5, with D possibly being TRBD1 (5 bases). Germline lookup yields CDR1 SQVTM and CDR2 ANQGSEA. Trimming cost V 6 bases and J 6 bases, with 12 bases left between them. This CDR3 is built from 12 residues. CDR3 loop: CSVSDMGQPQHF. The CDR3 DNA reads as TGCAGCGTCTCGGACATGGGTCAGCCCCAGCATTTT.

This chain joins TRBV7-3 and TRBJ2-2; D perhaps matches TRBD1 (6 bases). V dropped 1 base and J dropped 3 bases, with 21 bases sitting between them. Germline V gives CDR1 SGHTA, CDR2 FQGTGA. There are 19 residues in the CDR3. The CDR3 DNA is TGTGCCAGCAGCTTAAGTGACAGGAGCCCCCGTGACGACACCGGGGAGCTGTTTTTT. It codes for CASSLSDRSPRDDTGELFF.

The chain combines TRBV7-8 with TRBJ2-2; possibly TRBD2 for D (5 bases). The CDR3 runs to 14 residues. Germline CDR1 reads SGHVS; CDR2 reads FQNEAQ. Trimming removed 0 bases at V and 7 bases at J, with 9 bases between. The CDR3 loop reads CASSLAGLHGELFF. The CDR3 DNA follows: TGTGCCAGCAGCTTAGCCGGACTGCACGGGGAGCTGTTTTTT. Using reference TRBV7-8 and TRBJ2-2 for the parts outside the CDR3, the full variable domain is GAGVSQSPRYKVAKRGQDVALRCDPISGHVSLFWYQQALGQGPEFLTYFQNEAQLDKSGLPSDRFFAERPEGSVSTLKIQRTQQEDSAVYLCASSLAGLHGELFFGEGSRLTVL.

V gene TRBV19 combines with J gene TRBJ1-5, with TRBD1 matching 8 bases. Trimming removed 7 bases from V and 4 bases from J; junction bases left unmatched: 15. This CDR3 region has 17 residues. Germline CDR1 and CDR2: LNHDA and SQIVND (reference sequence). The CDR3 reads CASTGGSAQGANQPQHF. DNA for the CDR3: TGTGCCAGTACGGGCGGTTCGGCGCAGGGGGCTAATCAGCCCCAGCATTTT.

In this sample, this clone turned up a few times. The rearrangement links TRBV7-9 to TRBJ2-3; perhaps TRBD2 as D (5 bases). This CDR3 has 15 amino acids. CDR1 is SEHNR and CDR2 is FQNEAQ in the germline V gene (reference sequence). V lost 4 bases and J 1 base, leaving 12 bases between the germline ends. Here the CDR3 reads CASSSWRARTDTQYF. The CDR3 DNA reads as TGTGCCAGCAGCTCGTGGCGGGCTCGCACAGATACGCAGTATTTT.

This rearrangement joins TRBV15 to TRBJ2-7; D perhaps matches TRBD2 (6 bases). Germline CDR1 reads LNHNV; CDR2 reads YYDKDF (reference sequence). The CDR3 loop spans 14 amino acids. V was cut by 9 bases and J by 1 base, with 16 bases left in between. The CDR3 nucleotides read TGTGCCACGAGCCTAGCGTATAGTTCCTACGAGCAGTACTTC. It specifies CATSLAYSSYEQYF.

This clone appeared a single time. The rearrangement links TRBV6-1 to TRBJ2-5, with D possibly being TRBD1 or TRBD2 (5 bases each). CDR3 size: 13 residues. Germline V gene lookup returns CDR1 MNHNS and CDR2 SASEGT. With 8 bases removed from V and 6 bases from J, the gap between germline ends came to 16 bases. The CDR3 DNA sequence: TGTGCCAGCTCCGCAGAGGGGTGGAAGACCCAGTACTTC. As protein: CASSAEGWKTQYF.

In DNA form, the CDR3 reads TGTGCCAGCAGCTTAGATTTACTAGCGGGAGTCCCAGATACGCAGTATTTT. Protein product: CASSLDLLAGVPDTQYF. This chain uses TRBV7-2 with TRBJ2-3; 11 bases align to TRBD2. The V gene's germline CDR1 is SGHTA and CDR2 FQGNSA. Trimming removed 1 base from V and 4 bases from J; junction bases left unmatched: 7. There are 17 residues in the CDR3.

The chain uses TRBV11-2 and TRBJ2-7; no reliable D call. Germline values: CDR1 SGHAT, CDR2 FQNNGV. The CDR3 covers 14 residues. Trimming left V 0 bases short and J 0 bases short, with 6 bases between. The CDR3 nucleotides read TGTGCCAGCAGCTTAGATCACAGCTCCTACGAGCAGTACGTC. Its protein is CASSLDHSSYEQYV.

V and J are TRBV5-1 and TRBJ2-3; 12 bases align to TRBD2. Germline lookup yields CDR1 SGHRS and CDR2 YFSETQ. This CDR3 region has 15 residues. V lost 4 bases to trimming and J lost 5 bases; unmatched junction nucleotides: 5. CDR3 nucleotides: TGCGCCAGCAGCCGGACTAGCGGGGAGGGAGATACGCAGTATTTT. Translating gives CASSRTSGEGDTQYF.

The chain has TRBV4-1 and TRBJ1-1; D gene ambiguous. Germline lookup yields CDR1 MGHRA and CDR2 YSYEKL. This CDR3 spans 16 amino acids. The ends were cut back, 1 base at V and 3 bases at J, with 15 bases in the middle. CDR3 region: CASSQGRRVRDTEAFF. CDR3 nucleotides: TGCGCCAGCAGCCAAGGTCGAAGGGTTAGGGACACTGAAGCTTTCTTT.